The rows below give T cell receptor beta chains drawn from one sample of a study of OX40 agonist ivuxolimab in advanced cancers. The assay was immunoSEQ multiplex PCR, and TCRdb's table has in-frame clones only and misses some. The table records 72,000 or so clones, approximately 92% of them present only once. The sample consisted of CD4+ or CD8+ T cells sorted from blood, taken in a trial of the OX40 agonist ivuxolimab. All receptors derive from an adult with an advanced solid tumor such as melanoma, head and neck, liver or kidney cancer. Each CDR3 is given with its conserved first and last residue. A D gene is named only where the DNA matches it firmly. Part of the rows lack a size; the others show once, few, many or a class for expanded clones.

TRBJ2-7,TRBV28,.,.,CASSPRGRPRHEQYF,TGTGCCAGCAGTCCCCGGGGACGGCCGCGACACGAGCAGTACTTC
TRBJ2-1,TRBV7-8,.,TRBD2,CASSSRGGRNNEQFF,TGTGCCAGCAGCTCTCGGGGGGGCCGAAACAATGAGCAGTTCTTC
TRBJ1-2,TRBV7-2,.,.,CASSLTEGRGYTF,TGTGCCAGCAGCTTGACCGAGGGGAGGGGCTACACCTTC
TRBJ1-2,TRBV10-3,.,.,CAISESTTVIGYTF,TGTGCCATCAGTGAGTCGACAACGGTTATCGGCTACACCTTC
TRBJ2-7,TRBV11-2,.,TRBD1,CASSSRDRFSYEQYF,TGTGCCAGCAGCTCCCGGGACAGGTTTTCCTACGAGCAGTACTTC
TRBJ2-7,TRBV27,.,TRBD2,CASSYRRLAGLYEQYF,TGTGCCAGCAGCTACCGCCGACTAGCGGGACTCTACGAGCAGTACTTC
TRBJ2-5,TRBV10-2,.,.,CASSVTIQETQYF,TGCGCCAGCAGTGTAACTATACAAGAGACCCAGTACTTC
TRBJ1-1,TRBV21-1,.,.,CASSKGPAPEAFF,TGTGCCAGCAGCAAAGGGCCAGCCCCTGAAGCTTTCTTT
TRBJ1-1,TRBV15,.,TRBD1,CATSRVGQGAFF,TGTGCCACCAGCAGAGTCGGACAGGGAGCTTTCTTT
TRBJ2-2,TRBV5-5,.,.,CASSLVGRGTGELFF,TGTGCCAGCAGCTTGGTGGGGCGGGGTACCGGGGAGCTGTTTTTT
TRBJ2-5,TRBV28,.,.,CASRGPSETQYF,TGTGCCAGCAGAGGACCGTCGGAGACCCAGTACTTC
TRBJ1-1,TRBV27,.,TRBD1,CASSRGTGGMYGTEAFF,TGTGCCAGCAGTCGGGGGACAGGGGGTATGTACGGCACTGAAGCTTTCTTT
TRBJ2-2,TRBV5-5,few,.,CASSARRGANTGELFF,TGTGCCAGCAGCGCCCGGAGGGGCGCGAACACCGGGGAGCTGTTTTTT
TRBJ2-5,TRBV5-1,.,.,CASSSGPQETQYF,TGCGCCAGCAGCTCAGGACCCCAAGAGACCCAGTACTTC
TRBJ1-4,TRBV28,.,.,CASSLGGGTNEKLFF,TGTGCCAGCAGTTTAGGGGGTGGAACTAATGAAAAACTGTTTTTT
TRBJ2-1,TRBV19,large,TRBD2,CASSLGGLEHNEQFF,TGTGCCAGTAGCCTAGGGGGACTAGAACACAATGAGCAGTTCTTC